This T cell receptor beta chain was sequenced in a study of blood T cells in healthy people across ages. The CDR3 runs 16 residues. From germline, CDR1 is LGHNA and CDR2 YNFKEQ. PCR was performed a second time for about 7 to 11 cycles using a sample-barcoded 5' primer and a J-beta primer mix. MiXCR was run by TCRdb on the 5' RACE reads, yielding one entry per CDR3 protein. The table records around 750,000 distinct CDR3 sequences, about 48% of them present only once. There are a few counts of this clonotype. Source material: blood. The gene calls are TRBV4-2 and TRBJ2-1; 7 bases map to TRBD2. The J call may be wrong; the DNA end is better matched by TRBJ2-7. This receptor was taken from a man at least 80 years old in good health. In nucleotides, the CDR3 is TGTGCCAGCAGCCAAGAAAGGGACTATATGTACAATGAGCAGTACTTC. Translating gives CASSQERDYMYNEQYF.